Detailed here is one T cell receptor beta chain. The data were produced by immunoSEQ multiplex PCR, yet TCRdb's version contains in-frame clones alone and is incomplete. The sample yields about 250,000 clones, 87% seen once. The data were taken from a study of blood T cell repertoires in COVID-19. Study in general: Italy, Spain and the United States were the sources of the convalescent and acute COVID-19 samples.

The receptor was derived from a man between 18 and 29 years old with active or convalescent COVID-19. Sequencing was performed on peripheral blood.

CDR3 sequence: CASSLGDRGRYGYTF. CDR3 sequence (DNA): TGTGCCAGCAGCTTAGGAGACAGGGGTCGGTATGGCTACACCTTC. The gene calls are TRBV7-2 and TRBJ1-2, with TRBD1 matching over 8 bases. In germline, CDR1 is SGHTA, CDR2 FQGNSA. V trimming: 1 base; J trimming: 5 bases; junction bases outside the gene matches: 6. The CDR3 has 15 residues.